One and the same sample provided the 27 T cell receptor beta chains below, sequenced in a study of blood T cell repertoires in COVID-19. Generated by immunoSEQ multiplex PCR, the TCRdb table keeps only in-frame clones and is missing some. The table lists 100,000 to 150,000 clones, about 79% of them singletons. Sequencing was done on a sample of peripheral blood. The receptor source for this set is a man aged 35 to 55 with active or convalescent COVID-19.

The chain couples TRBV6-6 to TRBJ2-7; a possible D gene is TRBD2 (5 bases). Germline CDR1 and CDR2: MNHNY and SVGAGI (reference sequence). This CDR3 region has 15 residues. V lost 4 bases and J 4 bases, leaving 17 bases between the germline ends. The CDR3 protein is CASSFPTGTVYEQYF. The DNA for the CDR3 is TGTGCCAGCAGTTTTCCGACGGGAACAGTTTACGAGCAGTACTTC.

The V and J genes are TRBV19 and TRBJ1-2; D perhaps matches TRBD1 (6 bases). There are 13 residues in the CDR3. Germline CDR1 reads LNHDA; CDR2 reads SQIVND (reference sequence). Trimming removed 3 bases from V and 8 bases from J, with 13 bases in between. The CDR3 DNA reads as TGTGCCAGTAGTATCCAACAGGGACGCGGCTACACCTTC. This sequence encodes CASSIQQGRGYTF.

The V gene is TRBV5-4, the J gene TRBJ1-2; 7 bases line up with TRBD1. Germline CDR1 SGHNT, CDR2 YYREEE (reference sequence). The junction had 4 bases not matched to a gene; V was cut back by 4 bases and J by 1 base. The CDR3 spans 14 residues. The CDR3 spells CASSAGTDNYGYTF. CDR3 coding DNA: TGTGCCAGCAGCGCCGGGACAGATAACTATGGCTACACCTTC.

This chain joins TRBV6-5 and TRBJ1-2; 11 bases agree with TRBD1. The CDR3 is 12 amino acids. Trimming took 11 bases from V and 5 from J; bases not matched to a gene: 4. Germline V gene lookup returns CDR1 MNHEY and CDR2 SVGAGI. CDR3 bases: TGTGCCGGACAGGGGGCTGGGTATGGCTACACCTTC. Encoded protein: CAGQGAGYGYTF.

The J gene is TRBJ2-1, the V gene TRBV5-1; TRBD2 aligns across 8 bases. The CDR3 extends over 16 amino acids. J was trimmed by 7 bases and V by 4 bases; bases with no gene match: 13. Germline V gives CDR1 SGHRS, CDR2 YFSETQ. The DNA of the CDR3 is TGCGCCAGCAGCCGTGGAAGTGGCGGGGGGTTGAATGAGCAGTTCTTC. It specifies CASSRGSGGGLNEQFF.

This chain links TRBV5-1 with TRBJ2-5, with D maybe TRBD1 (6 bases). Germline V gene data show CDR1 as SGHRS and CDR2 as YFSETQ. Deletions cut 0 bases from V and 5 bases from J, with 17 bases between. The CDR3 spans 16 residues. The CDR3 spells CASSLGLGSQGETQYF. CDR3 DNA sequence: TGCGCCAGCAGCTTGGGGTTAGGATCTCAGGGGGAGACCCAGTACTTC.

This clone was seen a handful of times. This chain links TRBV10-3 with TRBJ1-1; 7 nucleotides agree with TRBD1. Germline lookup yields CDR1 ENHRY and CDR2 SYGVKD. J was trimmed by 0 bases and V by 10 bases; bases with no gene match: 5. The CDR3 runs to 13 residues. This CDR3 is CASGTDMNTEAFF. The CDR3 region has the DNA TGTGCCAGCGGGACAGACATGAACACTGAAGCTTTCTTT.

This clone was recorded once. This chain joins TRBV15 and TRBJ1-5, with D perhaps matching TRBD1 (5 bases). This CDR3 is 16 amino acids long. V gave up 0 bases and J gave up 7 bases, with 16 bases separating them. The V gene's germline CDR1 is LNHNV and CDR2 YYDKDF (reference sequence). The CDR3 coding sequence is TGTGCCACCAGCAGAGATTTGGGGGGTTTCGGGCAGCCCCAGCATTTT. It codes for CATSRDLGGFGQPQHF.

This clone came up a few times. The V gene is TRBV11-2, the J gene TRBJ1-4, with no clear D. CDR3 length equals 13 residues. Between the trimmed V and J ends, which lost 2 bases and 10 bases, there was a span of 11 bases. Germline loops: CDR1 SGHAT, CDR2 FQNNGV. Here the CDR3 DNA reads TGTGCCAGCAGCTTATCTCGGGGTGTAAAACTGTTTTTT. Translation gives CASSLSRGVKLFF.

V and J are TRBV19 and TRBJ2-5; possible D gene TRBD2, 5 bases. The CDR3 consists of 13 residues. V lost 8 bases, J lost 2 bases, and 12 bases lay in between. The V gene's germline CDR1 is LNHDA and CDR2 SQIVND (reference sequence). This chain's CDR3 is CASGARVQETQYF. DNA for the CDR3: TGTGCCAGTGGCGCGCGGGTACAAGAGACCCAGTACTTC. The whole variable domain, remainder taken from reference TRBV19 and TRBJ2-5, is DGGITQSPKYLFRKEGQNVTLSCEQNLNHDAMYWYRQDPGQGLRLIYYSQIVNDFQKGDIAEGYSVSREKKESFPLTVTSAQKNPTAFYLCASGARVQETQYFGPGTRLLVL.

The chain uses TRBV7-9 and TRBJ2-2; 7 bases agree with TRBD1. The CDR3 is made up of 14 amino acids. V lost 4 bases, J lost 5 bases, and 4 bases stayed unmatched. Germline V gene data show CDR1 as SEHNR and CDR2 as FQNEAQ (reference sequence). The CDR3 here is CASSSTGLTGELFF. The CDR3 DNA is TGTGCCAGCAGCTCGACAGGGTTAACCGGGGAGCTGTTTTTT. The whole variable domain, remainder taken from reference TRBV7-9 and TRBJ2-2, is DTGVSQNPRHKITKRGQNVTFRCDPISEHNRLYWYRQTLGQGPEFLTYFQNEAQLEKSRLLSDRFSAERPKGSFSTLEIQRTEQGDSAMYLCASSSTGLTGELFFGEGSRLTVL.

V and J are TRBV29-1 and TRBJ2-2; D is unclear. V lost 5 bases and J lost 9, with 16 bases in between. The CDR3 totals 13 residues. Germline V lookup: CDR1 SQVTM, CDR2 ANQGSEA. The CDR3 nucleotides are TGCAGCGTTTCCCCCAAACACGATCGGGAGCTGTTTTTT. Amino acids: CSVSPKHDRELFF.

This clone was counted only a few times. The CDR3 nucleotides are TGTGCCAGCAGCCTTAATGGGGAGGGGGGATACGAGCAGTACTTC. This encodes CASSLNGEGGYEQYF. The chain recombines TRBV6-5 with TRBJ2-7; a weak D match, TRBD2 (7 bases). The CDR3 is 15 residues long. The ends were cut back, 6 bases at V and 4 bases at J, with 19 bases in the middle. From germline, CDR1 is MNHEY and CDR2 SVGAGI.

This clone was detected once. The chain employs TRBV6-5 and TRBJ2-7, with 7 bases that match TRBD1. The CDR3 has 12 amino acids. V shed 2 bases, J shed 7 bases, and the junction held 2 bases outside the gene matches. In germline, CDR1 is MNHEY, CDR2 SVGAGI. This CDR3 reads CASSYGTEEQYF. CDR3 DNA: TGTGCCAGCAGTTACGGGACAGAAGAGCAGTACTTC.

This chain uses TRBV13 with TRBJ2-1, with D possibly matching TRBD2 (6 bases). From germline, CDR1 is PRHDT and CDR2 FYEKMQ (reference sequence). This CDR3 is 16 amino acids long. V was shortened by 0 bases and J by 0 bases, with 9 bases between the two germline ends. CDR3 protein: CASSLGGGSSYNEQFF. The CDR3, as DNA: TGTGCCAGCAGCTTAGGAGGAGGGAGCTCCTACAATGAGCAGTTCTTC.

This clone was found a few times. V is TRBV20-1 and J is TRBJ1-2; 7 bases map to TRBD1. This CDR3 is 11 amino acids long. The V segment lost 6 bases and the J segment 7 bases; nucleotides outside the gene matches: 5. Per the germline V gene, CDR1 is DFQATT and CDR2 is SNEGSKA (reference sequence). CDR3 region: CSAYRTGGYTF. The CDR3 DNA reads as TGCAGTGCCTACCGGACAGGTGGCTACACCTTC.

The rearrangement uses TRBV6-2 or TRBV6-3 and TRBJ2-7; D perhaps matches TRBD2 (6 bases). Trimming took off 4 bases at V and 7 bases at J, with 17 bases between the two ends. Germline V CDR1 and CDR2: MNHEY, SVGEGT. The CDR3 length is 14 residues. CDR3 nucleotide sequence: TGTGCCAGCAGTTTGATAGAGCGGAGCGGGGAGCAGTACTTC. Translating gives CASSLIERSGEQYF.

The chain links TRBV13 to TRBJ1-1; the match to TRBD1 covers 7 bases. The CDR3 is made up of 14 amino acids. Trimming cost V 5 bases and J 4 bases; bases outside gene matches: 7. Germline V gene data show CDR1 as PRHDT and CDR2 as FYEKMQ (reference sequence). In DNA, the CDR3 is TGTGCCAGCAGCAAATACCAGGGGGGCACTGAAGCTTTCTTT. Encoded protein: CASSKYQGGTEAFF.

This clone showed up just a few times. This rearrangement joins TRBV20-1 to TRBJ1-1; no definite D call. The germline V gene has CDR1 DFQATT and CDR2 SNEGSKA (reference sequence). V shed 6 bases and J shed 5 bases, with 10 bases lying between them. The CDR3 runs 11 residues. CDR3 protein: CSAPSGTEAFF. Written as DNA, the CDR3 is TGCAGTGCCCCATCCGGGACTGAAGCTTTCTTT.

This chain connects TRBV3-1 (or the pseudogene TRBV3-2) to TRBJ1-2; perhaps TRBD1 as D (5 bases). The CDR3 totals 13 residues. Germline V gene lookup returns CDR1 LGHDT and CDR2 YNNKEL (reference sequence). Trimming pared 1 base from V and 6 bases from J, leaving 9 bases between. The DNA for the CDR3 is TGTGCCAGCAGCCAAGGGAACAGGAATGGCTACACCTTC. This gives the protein CASSQGNRNGYTF.

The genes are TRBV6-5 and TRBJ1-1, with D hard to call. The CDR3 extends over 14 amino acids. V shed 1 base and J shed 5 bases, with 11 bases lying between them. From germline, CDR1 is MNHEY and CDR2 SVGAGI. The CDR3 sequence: CASSYWVGGTEAFF. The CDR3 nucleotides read TGTGCCAGCAGTTACTGGGTGGGAGGGACTGAAGCTTTCTTT.

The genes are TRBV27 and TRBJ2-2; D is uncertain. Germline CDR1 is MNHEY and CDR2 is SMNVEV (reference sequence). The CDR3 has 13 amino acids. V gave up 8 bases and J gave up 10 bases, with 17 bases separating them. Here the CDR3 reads CASSSWALQELFF. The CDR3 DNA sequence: TGTGCCAGCTCGTCCTGGGCCCTCCAGGAGCTGTTTTTT.

The CDR3 reads CASGVTGQGNSPLHF. In nucleotides, the CDR3 is TGTGCCAGCGGGGTAACGGGCCAGGGAAACTCACCCCTCCACTTT. This rearrangement joins TRBV27 to TRBJ1-6; a weak D match, TRBD1 (5 bases). From germline, CDR1 is MNHEY and CDR2 SMNVEV (reference sequence). This CDR3 spans 15 amino acids. V dropped 8 bases and J dropped 10 bases, with 21 bases sitting between them.

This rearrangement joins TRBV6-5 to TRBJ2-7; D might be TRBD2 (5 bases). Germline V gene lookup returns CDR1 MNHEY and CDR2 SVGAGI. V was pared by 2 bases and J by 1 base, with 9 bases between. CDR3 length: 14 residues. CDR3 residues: CASSYAGSSYEQYF. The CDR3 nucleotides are TGTGCCAGCAGTTACGCGGGCAGTTCCTACGAGCAGTACTTC.

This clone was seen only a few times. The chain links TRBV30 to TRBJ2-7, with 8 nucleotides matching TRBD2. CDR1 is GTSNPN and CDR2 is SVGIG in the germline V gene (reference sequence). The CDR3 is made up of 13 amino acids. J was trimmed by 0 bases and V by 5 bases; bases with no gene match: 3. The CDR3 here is CAWGSGVSYEQYF. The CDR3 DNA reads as TGTGCCTGGGGTAGCGGGGTCTCCTACGAGCAGTACTTC.

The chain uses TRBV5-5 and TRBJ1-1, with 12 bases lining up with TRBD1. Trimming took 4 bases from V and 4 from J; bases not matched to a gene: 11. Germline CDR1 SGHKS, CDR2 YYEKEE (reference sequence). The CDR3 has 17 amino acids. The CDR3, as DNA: TGTGCCAGCAGCCCACAGGGACAGGGGGCGAGAGGCACTGAAGCTTTCTTT. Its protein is CASSPQGQGARGTEAFF.

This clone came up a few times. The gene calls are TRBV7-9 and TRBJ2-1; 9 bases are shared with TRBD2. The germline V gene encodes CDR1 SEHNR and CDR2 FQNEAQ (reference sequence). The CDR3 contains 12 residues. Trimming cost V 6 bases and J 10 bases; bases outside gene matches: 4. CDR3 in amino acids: CASRKTSGEQFF. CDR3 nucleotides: TGTGCCAGCAGAAAAACTAGCGGGGAGCAGTTCTTC. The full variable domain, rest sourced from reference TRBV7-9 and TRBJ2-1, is DTGVSQNPRHKITKRGQNVTFRCDPISEHNRLYWYRQTLGQGPEFLTYFQNEAQLEKSRLLSDRFSAERPKGSFSTLEIQRTEQGDSAMYLCASRKTSGEQFFGPGTRLTVL.